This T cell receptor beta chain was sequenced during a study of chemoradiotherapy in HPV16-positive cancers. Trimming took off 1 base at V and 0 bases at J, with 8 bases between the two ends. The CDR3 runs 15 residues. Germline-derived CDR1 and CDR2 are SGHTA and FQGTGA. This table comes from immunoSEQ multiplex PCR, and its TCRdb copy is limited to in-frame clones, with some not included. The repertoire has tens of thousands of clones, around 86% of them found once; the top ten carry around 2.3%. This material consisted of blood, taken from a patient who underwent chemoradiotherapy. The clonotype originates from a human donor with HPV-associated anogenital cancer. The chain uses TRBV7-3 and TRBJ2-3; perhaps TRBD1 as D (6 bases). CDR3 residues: CASSLKGQSTDTQYF. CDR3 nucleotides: TGTGCCAGCAGCTTAAAAGGACAGAGCACAGATACGCAGTATTTT.